The 15 T cell receptor beta chains listed next were all sequenced from one sample in a study of a mutant IDH1 vaccine in newly diagnosed glioma. TCRdb's table, derived via immunoSEQ multiplex PCR, lists solely in-frame clones and lacks some. This table holds over 45,000 clones, 75% to 90% found once. Antigens of these TCRs are unknown. Time point defined: week 23, last vaccination. Alongside topical imiquimod, each dose of vaccine comprised 300 ug of mutant IDH1 20-mer peptide. Material: PBMCs, obtained from a glioma patient whose treatment included an IDH1 peptide vaccine. The receptors come from a man aged 35 to 55 with glioma.

This clone was found once. V gene TRBV9 combines with J gene TRBJ1-1, with a tentative D call TRBD1 (5 bases). There are 14 residues in the CDR3. V lost 0 bases and J 5 bases, leaving 11 bases between the germline ends. Looked up from germline, CDR1 is SGDLS and CDR2 is YYNGEE. In nucleotides, the CDR3 is TGTGCCAGCAGCGTAGACCCCCAGGGAACTGAAGCTTTCTTT. It is translated as CASSVDPQGTEAFF. Using reference TRBV9 and TRBJ1-1 for the parts outside the CDR3, the full variable domain is DSGVTQTPKHLITATGQRVTLRCSPRSGDLSVYWYQQSLDQGLQFLIQYYNGEERAKGNILERFSAQQFPDLHSELNLSSLELGDSALYFCASSVDPQGTEAFFGQGTRLTVV.

V usage is TRBV5-1 and J usage is TRBJ2-2; the match to TRBD1 covers 9 bases. The germline V gene encodes CDR1 SGHRS and CDR2 YFSETQ. CDR3 size: 17 residues. V shed 4 bases, J shed 5 bases, and the junction held 12 bases outside the gene matches. The CDR3 nucleotides are TGCGCCAGCAGCAGACAGGGGGGGAGAGCAAGGACCGGGGAGCTGTTTTTT. This gives the protein CASSRQGGRARTGELFF.

V is TRBV9 and J is TRBJ1-4; D remains ambiguous. Trimming shortened V by 4 bases and J by 3 bases, and 10 bases separated the two germline ends. Germline V gene lookup returns CDR1 SGDLS and CDR2 YYNGEE. The length of the CDR3 is 14 residues. CDR3 protein: CASSPGSANEKLFF. CDR3 sequence (DNA): TGTGCCAGCAGCCCCGGGAGCGCTAATGAAAAACTGTTTTTT.

V gene TRBV5-1 combines with J gene TRBJ2-1; 12 nucleotides align to TRBD2. Germline CDR1 reads SGHRS; CDR2 reads YFSETQ. This CDR3 contains 14 residues. J gave up 7 bases and V 5 bases, and 4 bases lay outside the gene matches. The CDR3 reads CASSLLAGGNEQFF. CDR3 DNA sequence: TGCGCCAGCAGTCTACTAGCGGGGGGAAATGAGCAGTTCTTC.

This chain's CDR3 is CASGQGAGEAFF. CDR3 in DNA: TGCGCCAGCGGACAGGGGGCCGGTGAAGCTTTCTTT. The rearrangement links TRBV5-1 to TRBJ1-1, with 11 nucleotides matching TRBD1. V shed 7 bases, J shed 7 bases, and the junction held 3 bases outside the gene matches. CDR1 is SGHRS, CDR2 YFSETQ, per germline. This CDR3 spans 12 amino acids.

The chain recombines TRBV6-5 with TRBJ1-4; TRBD1 matches at 8 bases. The ends lost 4 bases at V and 7 bases at J; junction bases unmatched: 5. Germline V lookup: CDR1 MNHEY, CDR2 SVGAGI. The CDR3 contains 14 residues. CDR3 sequence (DNA): TGTGCCAGCAGTTCTGGACAGGGCAGTGAAAAACTGTTTTTT. It is translated as CASSSGQGSEKLFF.

This clone was observed a handful of times. The rearrangement uses TRBV6-1 and TRBJ2-5, with 11 bases identical to TRBD2. The CDR3 is made up of 15 amino acids. Germline assignment: CDR1 MNHNS and CDR2 SASEGT. With 1 base clipped from V and 6 bases from J, the junction kept 4 bases outside the gene matches. The CDR3 DNA follows: TGTGCCAGCAGTGAAGGGTCTAGCGGGGGGAAGACCCAGTACTTC. Translating it yields CASSEGSSGGKTQYF.

This sequence joins TRBV19 and TRBJ2-7; unclear D gene. The CDR3 runs 12 residues. V was pared by 6 bases and J by 3 bases, with 9 bases between. Germline V gene sequence: CDR1 LNHDA, CDR2 SQIVND (reference sequence). In DNA form, the CDR3 reads TGTGCCAGTAGCCAGGAAAACTACGAGCAGTACTTC. The encoded protein is CASSQENYEQYF.

This chain uses TRBV19 with TRBJ2-6, with a possible D match to TRBD2 (6 bases). The length of the CDR3 is 18 residues. The germline gives CDR1 LNHDA, CDR2 SQIVND (reference sequence). V dropped 5 bases and J dropped 3 bases, with 20 bases sitting between them. CDR3 in amino acids: CASSPAGIRGNGANVLTF. The CDR3 nucleotides read TGTGCCAGTAGTCCGGCGGGGATCCGGGGTAATGGGGCCAACGTCCTGACTTTC.

In its sample, this clone was seen a few times. The J gene is TRBJ1-2, the V gene TRBV5-1; 8 nucleotides agree with TRBD1. CDR1 SGHRS and CDR2 YFSETQ come from the germline V gene. The trim removed 0 bases at V and 8 bases at J, leaving 6 bases unmatched. CDR3 length: 14 residues. The CDR3 DNA is TGCGCCAGCAGCTTGGAAGGCCAGGGGGCAGGCTACACCTTC. Its protein is CASSLEGQGAGYTF.

The V and J genes are TRBV6-1 and TRBJ2-1; TRBD1 matches at 8 bases. CDR1 is MNHNS and CDR2 is SASEGT in the germline V gene. CDR3 length: 15 amino acids. After removal of 7 bases from V and 1 base from J, the junction contained 6 bases not matched to a gene. The CDR3 protein is CASTRDRNSYNEQFF. The CDR3 DNA reads as TGTGCCAGCACCCGGGACAGGAATTCCTACAATGAGCAGTTCTTC.

This rearrangement joins TRBV5-6 to TRBJ2-3; D is perhaps TRBD2 (5 bases). The CDR3 is 16 residues long. V was cut by 4 bases and J by 0 bases, with 15 bases left in between. In germline, CDR1 is SGHDT, CDR2 YYEEEE. The CDR3 loop reads CASSQPFRGSTDTQYF. DNA for the CDR3: TGTGCCAGCAGCCAACCTTTCCGGGGAAGCACAGATACGCAGTATTTT.

The CDR3 sequence: CASSQGHANTGELFF. The CDR3 DNA reads as TGCGCCAGCAGTCAGGGCCACGCGAACACCGGGGAGCTGTTTTTT. The chain couples TRBV5-1 to TRBJ2-2; tentatively, D is TRBD1 (5 bases). Trimming pared 5 bases from V and 0 bases from J, leaving 11 bases between. The CDR3 totals 15 residues. The germline CDR1 and CDR2 sequences are SGHRS and YFSETQ.

This clone was found a few times. The chain uses TRBV4-1 and TRBJ1-6; no clear D. Germline V gene data show CDR1 as MGHRA and CDR2 as YSYEKL. The length of the CDR3 is 18 residues. The V and J ends lost 0 bases and 1 base respectively, with 13 bases between them. The CDR3 coding sequence is TGCGCCAGCAGCCAAGAAGTTGGAGACGGGTCCTATAATTCACCCCTCCACTTT. Protein product: CASSQEVGDGSYNSPLHF.

The chain carries TRBV18 and TRBJ1-2; D is possibly TRBD1 (6 bases). Per the germline V gene, CDR1 is KGHSH and CDR2 is LQKENI. Between the trimmed V and J ends, which lost 6 bases and 4 bases, there was a span of 12 bases. The CDR3 covers 13 residues. CDR3 nucleotides: TGTGCCAGCTCCCCCGAGGGGGGCTATGGCTACACCTTC. It yields the protein CASSPEGGYGYTF.